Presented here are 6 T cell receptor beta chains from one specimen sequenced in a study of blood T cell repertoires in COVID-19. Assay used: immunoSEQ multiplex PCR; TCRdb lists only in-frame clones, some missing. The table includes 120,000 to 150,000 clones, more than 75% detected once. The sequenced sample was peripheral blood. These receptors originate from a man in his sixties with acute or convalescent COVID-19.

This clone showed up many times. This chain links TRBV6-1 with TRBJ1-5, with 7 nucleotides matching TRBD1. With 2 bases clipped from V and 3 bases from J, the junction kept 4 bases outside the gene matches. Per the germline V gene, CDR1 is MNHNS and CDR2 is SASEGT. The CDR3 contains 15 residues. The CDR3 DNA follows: TGTGCCAGCAGTGAACAAGACAGGGCCAATCAGCCCCAGCATTTT. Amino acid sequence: CASSEQDRANQPQHF.

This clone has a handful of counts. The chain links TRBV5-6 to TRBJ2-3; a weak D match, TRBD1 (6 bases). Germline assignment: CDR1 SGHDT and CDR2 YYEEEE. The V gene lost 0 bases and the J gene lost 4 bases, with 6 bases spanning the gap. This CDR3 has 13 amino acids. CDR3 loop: CASSLDRADTQYF. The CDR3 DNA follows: TGTGCCAGCAGCTTGGACAGGGCAGATACGCAGTATTTT.

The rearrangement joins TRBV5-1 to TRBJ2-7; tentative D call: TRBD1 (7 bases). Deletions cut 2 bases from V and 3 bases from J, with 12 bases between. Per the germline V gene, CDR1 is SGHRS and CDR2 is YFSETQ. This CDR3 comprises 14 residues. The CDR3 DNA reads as TGCGCCAGCAGCTTCGGGGGACAGAGCTACGAGCAGTACTTC. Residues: CASSFGGQSYEQYF.

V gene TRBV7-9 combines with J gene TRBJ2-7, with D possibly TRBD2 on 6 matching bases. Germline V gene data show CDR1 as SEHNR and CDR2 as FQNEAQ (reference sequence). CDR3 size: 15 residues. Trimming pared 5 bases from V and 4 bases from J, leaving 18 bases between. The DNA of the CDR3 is TGTGCCAGCAGCGTCGGGACTCCCACACTATACGAGCAGTACTTC. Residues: CASSVGTPTLYEQYF.

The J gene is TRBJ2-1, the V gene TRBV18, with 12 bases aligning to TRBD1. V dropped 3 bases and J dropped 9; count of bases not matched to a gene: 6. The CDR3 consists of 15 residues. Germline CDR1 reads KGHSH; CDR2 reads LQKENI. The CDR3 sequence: CASSPPGQGAFEQFF. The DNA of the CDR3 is TGTGCCAGCTCACCTCCGGGACAGGGGGCCTTTGAGCAGTTCTTC. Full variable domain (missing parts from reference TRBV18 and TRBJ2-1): NAGVMQNPRHLVRRRGQEARLRCSPMKGHSHVYWYRQLPEEGLKFMVYLQKENIIDESGMPKERFSAEFPKEGPSILRIQQVVRGDSAAYFCASSPPGQGAFEQFFGPGTRLTVL.

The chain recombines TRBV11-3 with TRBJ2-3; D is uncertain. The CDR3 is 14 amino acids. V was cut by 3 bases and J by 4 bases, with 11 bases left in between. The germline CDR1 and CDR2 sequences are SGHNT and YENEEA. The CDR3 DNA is TGTGCCAGCAGCTTTGGAGCATCAGCAGATACGCAGTATTTT. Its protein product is CASSFGASADTQYF.